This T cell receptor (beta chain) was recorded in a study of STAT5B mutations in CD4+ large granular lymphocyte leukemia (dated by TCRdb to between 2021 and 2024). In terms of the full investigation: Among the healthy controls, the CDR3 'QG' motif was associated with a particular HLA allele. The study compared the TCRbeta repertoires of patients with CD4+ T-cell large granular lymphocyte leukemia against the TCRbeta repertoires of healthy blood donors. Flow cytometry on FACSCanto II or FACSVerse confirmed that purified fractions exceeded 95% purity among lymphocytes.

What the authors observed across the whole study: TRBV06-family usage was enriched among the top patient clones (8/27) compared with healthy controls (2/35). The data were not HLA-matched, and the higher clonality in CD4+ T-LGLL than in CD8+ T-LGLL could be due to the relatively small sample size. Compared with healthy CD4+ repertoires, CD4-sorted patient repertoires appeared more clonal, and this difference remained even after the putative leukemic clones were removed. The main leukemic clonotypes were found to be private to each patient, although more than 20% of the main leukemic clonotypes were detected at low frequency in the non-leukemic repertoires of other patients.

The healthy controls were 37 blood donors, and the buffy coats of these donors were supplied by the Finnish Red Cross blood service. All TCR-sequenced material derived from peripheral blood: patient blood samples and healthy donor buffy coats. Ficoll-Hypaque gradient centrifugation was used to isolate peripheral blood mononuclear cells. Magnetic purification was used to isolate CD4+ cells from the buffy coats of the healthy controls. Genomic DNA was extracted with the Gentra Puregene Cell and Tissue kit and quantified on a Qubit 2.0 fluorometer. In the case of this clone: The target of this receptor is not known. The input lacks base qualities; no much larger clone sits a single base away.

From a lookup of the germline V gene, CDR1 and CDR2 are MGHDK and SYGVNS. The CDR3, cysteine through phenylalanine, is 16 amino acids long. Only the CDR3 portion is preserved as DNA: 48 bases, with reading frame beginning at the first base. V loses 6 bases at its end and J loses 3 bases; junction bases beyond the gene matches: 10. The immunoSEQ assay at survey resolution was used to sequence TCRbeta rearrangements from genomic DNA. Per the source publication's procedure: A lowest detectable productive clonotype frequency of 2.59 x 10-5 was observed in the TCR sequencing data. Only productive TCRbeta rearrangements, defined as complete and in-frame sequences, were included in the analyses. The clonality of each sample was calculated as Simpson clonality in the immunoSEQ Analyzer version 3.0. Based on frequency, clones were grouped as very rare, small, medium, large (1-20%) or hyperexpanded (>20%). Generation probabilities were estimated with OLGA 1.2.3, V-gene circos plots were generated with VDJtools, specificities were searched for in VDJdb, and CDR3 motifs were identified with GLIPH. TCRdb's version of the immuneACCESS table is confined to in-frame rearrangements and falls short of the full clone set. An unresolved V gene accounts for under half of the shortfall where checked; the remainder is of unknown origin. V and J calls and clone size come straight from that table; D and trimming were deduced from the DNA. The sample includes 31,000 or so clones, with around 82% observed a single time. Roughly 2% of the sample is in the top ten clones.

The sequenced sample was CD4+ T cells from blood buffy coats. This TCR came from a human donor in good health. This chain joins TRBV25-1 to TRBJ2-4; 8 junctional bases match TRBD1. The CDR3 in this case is CASSPGGQEGKNIQYF. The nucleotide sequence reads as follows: TGTGCCAGCAGCCCAGGGGGACAGGAGGGCAAAAACATTCAGTACTTC.